The 3 T cell receptor beta chains given below trace back to one sample, sequenced in a study of blood T cell repertoires in COVID-19. Here immunoSEQ multiplex PCR was the method, and the copy in TCRdb shows in-frame clones only, minus some. The table has around 95,000 clones, approximately 80% seen once. Sequenced material: peripheral blood. The receptors derive from a man in his forties or fifties with active or convalescent COVID-19.

Here the CDR3 reads CASSELQMFRDKSQPQHF. CDR3 in DNA: TGTGCCAGCAGTGAACTTCAGATGTTCCGGGACAAAAGTCAGCCCCAGCATTTT. This sequence joins TRBV6-1 and TRBJ1-5; D perhaps matches TRBD1 (6 bases). The germline V and J ends were trimmed by 2 bases and 6 bases, with 23 bases remaining between them. Germline CDR1 is MNHNS and CDR2 is SASEGT. The CDR3 is made up of 18 amino acids.

The V gene is TRBV27, the J gene TRBJ1-2; D remains unclear. V was clipped by 11 bases and J by 4 bases, with 11 bases between them. This CDR3 is 11 amino acids long. Germline CDR1 is MNHEY and CDR2 is SMNVEV (reference sequence). The CDR3 DNA sequence: TGTGCCTCGCCTCGGGGCTATGGCTACACCTTC. Protein sequence: CASPRGYGYTF.

Only one count was recorded for this clone. The chain links TRBV25-1 to TRBJ2-1; a weak D match, TRBD2 (5 bases). Germline V gene data show CDR1 as MGHDK and CDR2 as SYGVNS. The CDR3 loop spans 12 amino acids. The V gene lost 5 bases and the J gene lost 8 bases, with 10 bases spanning the gap. The CDR3 coding sequence is TGTGCCAGCAGTCCGGCGGGCTATGAGCAGTTCTTC. It codes for CASSPAGYEQFF.